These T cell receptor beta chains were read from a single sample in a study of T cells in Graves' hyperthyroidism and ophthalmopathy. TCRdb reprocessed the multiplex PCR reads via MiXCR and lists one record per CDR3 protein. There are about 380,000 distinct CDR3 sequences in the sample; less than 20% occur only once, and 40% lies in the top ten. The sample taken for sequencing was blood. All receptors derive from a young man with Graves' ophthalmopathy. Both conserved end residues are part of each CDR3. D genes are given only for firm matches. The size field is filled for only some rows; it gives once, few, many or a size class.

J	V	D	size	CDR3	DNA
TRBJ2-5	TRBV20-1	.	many	CSARGQQGTRTQYF	TGCAGTGCTAGAGGACAACAGGGCACTCGTACCCAGTACTTC
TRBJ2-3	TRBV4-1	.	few	CASSQPHRGQSDTQYF	TGCGCCAGCAGCCAACCCCATCGGGGACAATCGGATACGCAGTATTTT
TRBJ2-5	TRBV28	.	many	CASSTYQDGAETQYF	TGTGCCAGCAGTACGTACCAGGACGGCGCAGAGACCCAGTACTTC
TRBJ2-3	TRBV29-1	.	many	CSVDKGPDTDTQYF	TGCAGCGTAGATAAGGGGCCCGACACAGATACGCAGTATTTT
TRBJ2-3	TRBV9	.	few	CASSIRTDSTDTQYF	TGTGCCAGCAGCATCCGGACAGACAGCACAGATACGCAGTATTTT
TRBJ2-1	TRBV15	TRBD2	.	CATSRDLWTSGGPSYNEQFF	TGTGCCACCAGCAGAGATCTATGGACTAGCGGGGGCCCCTCCTACAATGAGCAGTTCTTC
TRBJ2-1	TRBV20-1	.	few	CSARDRGASYNEQFF	TGCAGTGCTAGAGATAGAGGGGCGTCCTACAATGAGCAGTTCTTC
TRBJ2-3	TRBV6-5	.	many	CASSYSLFHTDTQYF	TGTGCCAGCAGTTACAGTCTATTTCATACAGATACGCAGTATTTT
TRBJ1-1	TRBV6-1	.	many	CASTKQGKREAFF	TGTGCCAGCACCAAGCAGGGAAAACGGGAAGCTTTCTTT
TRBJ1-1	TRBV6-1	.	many	CASSFLDSMNTEAFF	TGTGCCAGCAGTTTCCTTGACAGCATGAACACTGAAGCTTTCTTT
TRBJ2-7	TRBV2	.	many	CASSEAQNYEQYF	TGTGCCAGCAGTGAAGCCCAGAACTACGAGCAGTACTTC
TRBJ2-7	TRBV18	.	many	CASSPPGSPYEQYF	TGTGCCAGCTCGCCTCCCGGGAGCCCGTACGAGCAGTACTTC
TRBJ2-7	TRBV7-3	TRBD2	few	CASSLGRGEYEQYF	TGTGCCAGCAGCTTGGGCCGGGGGGAGTACGAGCAGTACTTC
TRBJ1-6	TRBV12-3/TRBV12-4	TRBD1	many	CASSYRGRNSPLHF	TGTGCCAGCAGTTACAGGGGGCGGAATTCACCCCTCCACTTT
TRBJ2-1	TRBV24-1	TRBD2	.	CATSDRARGGAYNEQFF	TGTGCCACCAGTGACCGCGCACGGGGGGGGGCCTACAATGAGCAGTTCTTC
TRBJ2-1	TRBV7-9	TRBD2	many	CASRPLPVAGGNEQFF	TGTGCCAGCAGGCCCTTACCCGTCGCCGGGGGGAATGAGCAGTTCTTC
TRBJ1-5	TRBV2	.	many	CASSRLDRGNQPQHF	TGTGCCAGCAGCCGTTTAGACAGAGGCAATCAGCCCCAGCATTTT
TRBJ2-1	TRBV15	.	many	CATTQTLAANEQFF	TGTGCCACCACCCAGACCCTAGCTGCCAATGAGCAGTTCTTC
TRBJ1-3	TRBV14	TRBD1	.	CASSQRQGVFGNTIYF	TGTGCCAGCAGCCAACGACAGGGAGTGTTTGGAAACACCATATATTTT
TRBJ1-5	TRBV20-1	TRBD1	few	CSAKTGGNQPQHF	TGCAGTGCTAAGACAGGGGGCAATCAGCCCCAGCATTTT
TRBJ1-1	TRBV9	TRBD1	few	CASSGEPGQMNTEAFF	TGTGCCAGCAGCGGCGAACCGGGACAGATGAACACTGAAGCTTTCTTT
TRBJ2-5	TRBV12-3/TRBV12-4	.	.	CASSPQGPLSGTQYF	TGTGCCAGCAGTCCACAGGGACCCCTCTCTGGGACCCAGTACTTC
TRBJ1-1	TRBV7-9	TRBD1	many	CASSPQGASDLAFF	TGTGCCAGCAGCCCACAGGGGGCATCCGATCTTGCTTTCTTT
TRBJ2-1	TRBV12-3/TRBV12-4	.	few	CASTSDSRGHNEQFF	TGTGCCAGCACCTCGGACTCTAGGGGCCACAATGAGCAGTTCTTC
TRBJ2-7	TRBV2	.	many	CASEGQGPREQYF	TGTGCCAGCGAGGGTCAGGGGCCTAGGGAGCAGTACTTC
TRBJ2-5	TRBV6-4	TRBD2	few	CASSDSSGGAETQYF	TGTGCCAGCAGTGACTCGAGCGGGGGGGCAGAGACCCAGTACTTC
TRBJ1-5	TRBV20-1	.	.	CSASKGRGDNQPQHF	TGCAGTGCTAGTAAGGGGAGGGGGGACAATCAGCCCCAGCATTTT
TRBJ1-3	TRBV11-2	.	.	CASRITDSSAGNTIYF	TGTGCCAGCAGAATAACTGACTCCTCGGCTGGAAACACCATATATTTT
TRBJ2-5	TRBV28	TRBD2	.	CASSFRGGARAETQYF	TGTGCCAGCAGTTTCCGGGGGGGGGCGCGGGCAGAGACCCAGTACTTC
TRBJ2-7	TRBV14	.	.	CASSRQSPEQYF	TGTGCCAGCAGTAGACAGTCCCCCGAGCAGTACTTC
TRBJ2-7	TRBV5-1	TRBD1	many	CASSPYTGGGYEQYF	TGCGCCAGCAGCCCTTACACAGGGGGCGGATACGAGCAGTACTTC
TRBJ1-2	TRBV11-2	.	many	CASSLELSVGGFDKNPYGYTF	TGTGCCAGCAGCTTAGAATTGTCCGTGGGAGGGTTTGACAAGAACCCTTATGGCTACACCTTC
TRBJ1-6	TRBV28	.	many	CASSLQDRTDSPLHF	TGTGCCAGCAGTCTGCAGGACAGAACGGATTCACCCCTCCACTTT
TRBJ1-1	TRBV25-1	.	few	CASSESGRVRTEAFF	TGTGCCAGCAGTGAATCTGGCAGGGTCAGGACTGAAGCTTTCTTT
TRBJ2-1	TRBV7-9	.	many	CASSPEGGTRYNEQFF	TGTGCCAGCAGCCCAGAGGGGGGGACCCGATACAATGAGCAGTTCTTC
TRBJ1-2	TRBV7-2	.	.	CASSWTGSAFGANYGYTF	TGTGCCAGCAGCTGGACGGGCTCCGCGTTCGGAGCTAACTATGGCTACACCTTC
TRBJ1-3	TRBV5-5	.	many	CASSSDQGSGNTIYF	TGTGCCAGCAGCTCGGATCAGGGCTCCGGAAACACCATATATTTT
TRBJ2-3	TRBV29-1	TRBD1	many	CSAGQGQGDTQYF	TGCAGCGCTGGACAGGGGCAGGGAGATACGCAGTATTTT
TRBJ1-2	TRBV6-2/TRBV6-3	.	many	CASSSGFGNYGYTF	TGTGCCAGCAGTTCAGGGTTTGGGAACTATGGCTACACCTTC
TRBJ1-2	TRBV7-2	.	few	CASSPAQGGNYGYTF	TGTGCCAGCAGCCCAGCCCAGGGTGGGAACTATGGCTACACCTTC
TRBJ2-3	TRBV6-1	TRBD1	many	CASSADRVTDTQYF	TGTGCCAGCAGTGCGGACAGGGTCACAGATACGCAGTATTTT